These 2 T cell receptor beta chains share one sample of origin, sequenced in a study of cytomegalovirus exposure and HLA in healthy donors. With 60 Vbeta and 13 Jbeta primers, the PCR was carried out. Measured with immunoSEQ multiplex PCR; TCRdb has only the in-frame clones, and not every one. This sample contains about 77,000 clones. Input material: PBMCs. These receptors were collected from a man aged 50-60 years in good health and CMV-seropositive.

Remarks on this clone: Because it lacks the conserved phenylalanine or tryptophan at the end, this CDR3 is likely a read error. The V and J genes are TRBV7-6 and TRBJ1-1, with D possibly TRBD1 on 5 matching bases. Trimming cost V 0 bases and J 1 base, with 9 bases left between them. Germline V gene data show CDR1 as SGHVS and CDR2 as FNYEAQ. The CDR3 totals 15 residues. CDR3 region: CASSLAATGNTEAFL. For the CDR3, the DNA is TGTGCCAGCAGCTTAGCGGCTACAGGGAACACTGAAGCTTTCCTT.

This chain joins TRBV11-2 and TRBJ2-1; the D is unclear. Germline loops: CDR1 SGHAT, CDR2 FQNNGV. V gave up 5 bases and J gave up 4 bases, with 9 bases separating them. The CDR3 loop spans 13 amino acids. CDR3 sequence (DNA): TGTGCCAGCAGCCCCAGTCCTTACAATGAGCAGTTCTTC. Amino acid sequence: CASSPSPYNEQFF.